Presented here are 5 T cell receptor beta chains from one specimen sequenced in a study of a mutant IDH1 vaccine in newly diagnosed glioma. Produced via immunoSEQ multiplex PCR; TCRdb's table is partial and in-frame only. The sample lists about 56,000 clones, roughly 87% occurring once. These TCRs' antigens remain unknown. Regarding time point: week 47, end of study. Vaccination comprised doses that each held 300 ug of mutant IDH1 20-mer peptide, plus topical imiquimod. The sequences come from PBMCs, collected from a glioma patient whose treatment included an IDH1 peptide vaccine. Receptors were obtained from a woman aged 50 to 65 with glioma.

J is TRBJ2-1 and V is TRBV29-1, with TRBD2 identical over 9 bases. Looked up from germline, CDR1 is SQVTM and CDR2 is ANQGSEA. The ends lost 5 bases at V and 8 bases at J; junction bases unmatched: 7. The CDR3 is 13 amino acids. The CDR3 coding sequence is TGCAGCGTTCTAGCGGGACCTTCGGATGAGCAGTTCTTC. Its translation: CSVLAGPSDEQFF.

The chain employs TRBV19 and TRBJ1-1; the match to TRBD1 covers 7 bases. This CDR3 region has 12 residues. The V segment lost 3 bases and the J segment 8 bases; nucleotides outside the gene matches: 3. The germline V gene encodes CDR1 LNHDA and CDR2 SQIVND (reference sequence). CDR3 in amino acids: CASSIDREEAFF. In DNA, the CDR3 is TGTGCCAGTAGTATTGACAGGGAAGAAGCTTTCTTT.

V usage is TRBV6-1 and J usage is TRBJ2-1; TRBD1 matches 7 bases. Losses at the gene ends were 11 bases for V and 10 bases for J; bases not matched to a gene: 11. This CDR3 is 12 amino acids long. CDR1 is MNHNS, CDR2 SASEGT, per germline. In nucleotides, the CDR3 is TGTGCCGTAGAGGGACAGTACGAGGAGCAGTTCTTC. Its protein product is CAVEGQYEEQFF.

The rearrangement joins TRBV5-1 to TRBJ2-5, with D perhaps matching TRBD2 (6 bases). Trimming cost V 4 bases and J 1 base, with 8 bases left between them. CDR1 is SGHRS and CDR2 is YFSETQ in the germline V gene. The CDR3 is 13 amino acids. CDR3 nucleotides: TGCGCCAGCAGCCGCGGGGTCCAAGAGACCCAGTACTTC. This sequence encodes CASSRGVQETQYF.

This chain joins TRBV25-1 and TRBJ1-3; D not certain. The CDR3 spans 13 residues. Germline CDR1 MGHDK, CDR2 SYGVNS. V was clipped by 5 bases and J by 4 bases, with 9 bases between them. The CDR3 sequence is CASSLAGGNTIYF. The CDR3 DNA follows: TGTGCCAGCAGTCTCGCAGGAGGAAACACCATATATTTT. Using reference TRBV25-1 and TRBJ1-3 for the parts outside the CDR3, the full variable domain is EADIYQTPRYLVIGTGKKITLECSQTMGHDKMYWYQQDPGMELHLIHYSYGVNSTEKGDLSSESTVSRIRTEHFPLTLESARPSHTSQYLCASSLAGGNTIYFGEGSWLTVV.